A single sample gave rise to the 9 T cell receptor beta chains below, sequenced in a study of blood T cells in healthy people across ages. Then a second PCR, running roughly 7 to 11 cycles, was carried out with a sample-barcoded 5' primer and a J-beta primer mix. MiXCR, run by TCRdb on the 5' RACE reads, gives a single entry per CDR3 protein. Found here are roughly 1.5 million distinct CDR3 sequences, under 55% of them singletons; the top ten hold less than 5%. Sequenced: blood. Receptor source: a woman aged 18-29 years in good health.

The rearrangement links TRBV28 to TRBJ2-1, with no clear D. Germline V CDR1 and CDR2: MDHEN, SYDVKM. The V end was cut by 3 bases, the J end by 0 bases, with 6 bases between. The CDR3 has 14 residues. CDR3 bases: TGTGCCAGCAGTTTCATCCCCTCCTACAATGAGCAGTTCTTC. It encodes CASSFIPSYNEQFF.

This chain joins TRBV11-2 and TRBJ2-5; 10 bases align to TRBD2. Trimming took 5 bases from V and 8 from J; bases not matched to a gene: 5. Germline CDR1 SGHAT, CDR2 FQNNGV. The CDR3 has 13 amino acids. CDR3 sequence: CASSILAGDTQYF. In nucleotides, the CDR3 is TGTGCCAGCAGCATCCTAGCGGGAGATACCCAGTACTTC.

The chain carries TRBV29-1 and TRBJ2-3; D perhaps matches TRBD2 (5 bases). The CDR3 runs to 14 residues. Between the trimmed V and J ends, which lost 3 bases and 3 bases, there was a span of 13 bases. The germline V gene encodes CDR1 SQVTM and CDR2 ANQGSEA. This CDR3 reads CSVEMDSRTDTQYF. CDR3 nucleotides: TGCAGCGTTGAGATGGACTCCCGAACAGATACGCAGTATTTT.

This chain uses TRBV4-3 with TRBJ2-1; TRBD2 matches at 7 bases. The CDR3 is made up of 16 amino acids. V was pared by 1 base and J by 7 bases, with 10 bases of the junction left unmatched. Germline CDR1 is LGHNA and CDR2 is YSLEER. This CDR3 reads CASSQGRWTRMNEQFF. The DNA of the CDR3 is TGCGCCAGCAGCCAAGGTCGTTGGACTAGGATGAATGAGCAGTTCTTC.

The V gene is TRBV5-1, the J gene TRBJ2-5; no clear D. Trimming took off 1 base at V and 5 bases at J, with 12 bases between the two ends. The CDR3 is 14 residues long. CDR1 is SGHRS and CDR2 is YFSETQ in the germline V gene. The DNA for the CDR3 is TGCGCCAGCAGCTTGTCGGTAGTTGGTGAGACCCAGTACTTC. Translating gives CASSLSVVGETQYF.

The chain has TRBV14 and TRBJ2-5; 9 bases fit TRBD2. From germline, CDR1 is SGHDN and CDR2 FVKESK. Trimming took 3 bases from V and 4 from J; bases not matched to a gene: 3. There are 14 residues in the CDR3. CDR3 in amino acids: CASSHLSGRETQYF. DNA of the CDR3: TGTGCCAGCAGCCACCTTAGCGGGAGAGAGACCCAGTACTTC.

In its sample, this clonotype was seen a few times. The J gene is TRBJ1-5, the V gene TRBV4-2; 9 bases match TRBD1. The CDR3 runs 19 residues. Germline trimming cut 2 bases from V and 2 bases from J; bases unmatched to any gene: 13. CDR1 and CDR2 (germline): LGHNA, YNFKEQ. CDR3 in amino acids: CASSQSGQGWNKGNQPQHF. Here the CDR3 DNA reads TGTGCCAGCAGCCAATCGGGACAGGGATGGAATAAGGGCAATCAGCCCCAGCATTTT.

This clonotype has a handful of counts. The V call is TRBV20-1, the J call TRBJ2-5; D is possibly TRBD2 (6 bases). With 2 bases removed from V and 1 base from J, the gap between germline ends came to 11 bases. Germline-derived CDR1 and CDR2 are DFQATT and SNEGSKA (reference sequence). This CDR3 has 14 amino acids. The CDR3 nucleotides are TGCAGTGCTAGACCCCCTAGCGCCCAAGAGACCCAGTACTTC. Amino acids: CSARPPSAQETQYF.

V usage is TRBV12-3 or TRBV12-4 and J usage is TRBJ1-1, with D unresolved. Trimming removed 6 bases at V and 2 bases at J, with 10 bases between. This CDR3 has 13 residues. The DNA of the CDR3 is TGTGCCAGCAGACCGGCAGCCAACACTGAAGCTTTCTTT. It specifies CASRPAANTEAFF.